The sequence of this T cell receptor beta chain was determined in a study of early T cells in non-severe SARS-CoV-2 infection. From the 5' RACE reads, TCRdb called clonotypes with MiXCR, one entry per CDR3 protein. The table includes approximately 37,000 distinct CDR3 sequences, 5% to 6.5% detected once. Sequenced here: whole blood, sampled at baseline. The clonotype was recovered from an adult who was a healthcare worker with PCR-confirmed SARS-CoV-2 infection or an uninfected control (not recorded which).

The CDR3 region has the DNA TGTGCCAGCAGCTTAGTTGGTCAGGCCGGTGGCTACACCTTC. Translated: CASSLVGQAGGYTF. The rearrangement uses TRBV11-2 and TRBJ1-2; unclear D gene. Germline CDR1 is SGHAT and CDR2 is FQNNGV. CDR3 length equals 14 residues. Trimming shortened V by 1 base and J by 7 bases, and 13 bases separated the two germline ends.